The 19 T cell receptor beta chains below come from one sample, sequenced in a study of T cell clones after liver transplantation. Assay: immunoSEQ multiplex PCR; the TCRdb copy retains only in-frame clones and omits some. The sample lists tens of thousands of clones, 65% to 85% occurring once. The sample was CD4+ T cells from blood, taken 45 to 47 months after liver transplant. The source of these receptors is a human patient who received a liver transplant. Some T cells may be transferred from the graft donor.

For the CDR3, the DNA is TGTGCCAGCAGCCCTCGGGGGCGCCTGGGGAATGAGCAGTTCTTC. As protein: CASSPRGRLGNEQFF. The chain uses TRBV6-6 and TRBJ2-1, with D possibly called TRBD1 or TRBD2 (6 bases each). This CDR3 comprises 15 residues. Germline values: CDR1 MNHNY, CDR2 SVGAGI (reference sequence). V shed 6 bases and J shed 7 bases, with 19 bases lying between them.

The rearrangement uses TRBV29-1 and TRBJ2-1; D is unresolved. The germline gives CDR1 SQVTM, CDR2 ANQGSEA. This CDR3 comprises 13 residues. The germline V and J ends were trimmed by 6 bases and 0 bases, with 9 bases remaining between them. CDR3 loop: CSVRASSYNEQFF. The CDR3 DNA reads as TGCAGCGTAAGGGCCAGCTCCTACAATGAGCAGTTCTTC.

This sequence joins TRBV18 and TRBJ2-7, with TRBD1 matching 7 bases. CDR3 length: 16 amino acids. V shed 0 bases and J 3 bases; nucleotides not matched to a gene: 8. Looked up from germline, CDR1 is KGHSH and CDR2 is LQKENI. The CDR3 is CASSPPGRGQHYEQYF. The CDR3 DNA follows: TGTGCCAGCTCACCACCGGGCCGGGGACAGCACTACGAGCAGTACTTC.

The chain employs TRBV29-1 and TRBJ2-1, with D possibly TRBD2 on 5 matching bases. The CDR3 is 12 amino acids. Trimming took off 7 bases at V and 6 bases at J, with 13 bases between the two ends. Germline values: CDR1 SQVTM, CDR2 ANQGSEA. Written as DNA, the CDR3 is TGCAGCGGGGAGACACCCGCCAATGAGCAGTTCTTC. Amino acid sequence: CSGETPANEQFF.

This clone was observed a few times. This chain uses TRBV6-1 with TRBJ2-1; D perhaps matches TRBD2 (6 bases). With 5 bases removed from V and 8 bases from J, the gap between germline ends came to 19 bases. This CDR3 region has 15 residues. Germline values: CDR1 MNHNS, CDR2 SASEGT. CDR3 protein: CASSRGGIGNYEQFF. In nucleotides, the CDR3 is TGTGCCAGCAGTAGGGGCGGGATAGGTAACTATGAGCAGTTCTTC.

This sequence joins TRBV19 and TRBJ2-1; the match to TRBD1 covers 7 bases. V dropped 6 bases and J dropped 0; count of bases not matched to a gene: 2. The CDR3 has 14 residues. Per germline, CDR1 LNHDA and CDR2 SQIVND (reference sequence). CDR3 nucleotides: TGTGCCAGTAGCGGGACAGCCTCCTACAATGAGCAGTTCTTC. Its translation: CASSGTASYNEQFF.

This chain uses TRBV19 with TRBJ1-2; 8 positions agree with TRBD1. Germline V gene data show CDR1 as LNHDA and CDR2 as SQIVND (reference sequence). The V and J ends lost 0 bases and 5 bases, in that order; junction bases with no gene match: 8. CDR3 size: 16 residues. For the CDR3, the DNA is TGTGCCAGTAGTATAGACCGGGACAGGAGGTTGTATGGCTACACCTTC. Its protein product is CASSIDRDRRLYGYTF.

The sample holds a few counts of this clone. This chain connects TRBV2 to TRBJ2-1; D ambiguous. Deletions cut 2 bases from V and 9 bases from J, with 5 bases between. The CDR3 has 11 amino acids. In germline, CDR1 is SNHLY, CDR2 FYNNEI. The CDR3 region is CASSELVEQFF. CDR3 sequence (DNA): TGTGCCAGCAGTGAATTGGTTGAGCAGTTCTTC.

CDR3 nucleotides: TGTGCCAGCAGCGCACAGGGAGGGACTCAGCCCCAGCATTTT. Protein sequence: CASSAQGGTQPQHF. The chain uses TRBV2 and TRBJ1-5; a weak D match, TRBD1 (6 bases). The CDR3 totals 14 residues. From germline, CDR1 is SNHLY and CDR2 FYNNEI. Trimming removed 6 bases at V and 6 bases at J, with 15 bases between.

This clone came up a few times. At one of its ends the junction is not consistent with the germline gene, which may arise from a read error. The rearrangement uses TRBV28 and TRBJ1-2; possibly TRBD1 for D (5 bases). Germline loops: CDR1 MDHEN, CDR2 SYDVKM. The CDR3 totals 14 residues. The CDR3 is CAGRRGGRADGYTF. In DNA form, the CDR3 reads TGTGCCGGCAGACGTGGGGGTCGGGCTGATGGCTACACCTTC.

The chain recombines TRBV7-2 with TRBJ2-1, with D possibly matching TRBD1 (5 bases). V was trimmed by 5 bases and J by 6 bases, leaving 14 bases between them. This CDR3 is 14 amino acids long. Germline loops: CDR1 SGHTA, CDR2 FQGNSA. The CDR3 DNA follows: TGTGCCAGCAGCGGATCCAGGGTCAGCAATGAGCAGTTCTTC. It codes for CASSGSRVSNEQFF.

The gene calls are TRBV6-1 and TRBJ2-5, with 13 bases fitting TRBD2. CDR3 size: 19 residues. Trimming removed 4 bases from V and 4 bases from J; junction bases left unmatched: 15. Germline loops: CDR1 MNHNS, CDR2 SASEGT. CDR3 coding DNA: TGTGCCAGCAGTGGGGGACTAGCGGGGATCGGGAGGGATGGAGAGACCCAGTACTTC. Protein: CASSGGLAGIGRDGETQYF.

V and J are TRBV5-1 and TRBJ1-2; unclear D gene. The CDR3 is 12 amino acids. Germline V CDR1 and CDR2: SGHRS, YFSETQ. V lost 3 bases and J 3 bases, leaving 6 bases between the germline ends. The CDR3 protein is CASSWNDYGYTF. In DNA, the CDR3 is TGCGCCAGCAGCTGGAACGACTATGGCTACACCTTC.

This clone is medium-sized. The gene calls are TRBV6-6 and TRBJ1-1; 10 bases align to TRBD1. This CDR3 region has 13 residues. Unmatched junction bases numbered 9, after V lost 6 bases and J lost 11 bases. Germline-derived CDR1 and CDR2 are MNHNY and SVGAGI (reference sequence). CDR3 in DNA: TGTGCCAGCAGCAAACCCCGACAGGGGGCGGCTTTCTTT. Its translation is CASSKPRQGAAFF.

The chain has TRBV2 and TRBJ1-2, with 10 bases fitting TRBD1. Germline values: CDR1 SNHLY, CDR2 FYNNEI. CDR3 length: 15 residues. Trimming took 3 bases from V and 7 from J; bases not matched to a gene: 8. In DNA, the CDR3 is TGTGCCAGCAGTGACTCCGGGACAGGGGCTATTGGCTACACCTTC. Translated: CASSDSGTGAIGYTF.

The chain has TRBV18 and TRBJ1-5; D is unclear. Trimming removed 3 bases at V and 4 bases at J, with 10 bases between. CDR3 length: 14 residues. The germline V gene has CDR1 KGHSH and CDR2 LQKENI. The CDR3, as DNA: TGTGCCAGCTCACCTTCATCCGGGAATCAGCCCCAGCATTTT. Protein: CASSPSSGNQPQHF.

This clone was counted only a few times. The chain joins TRBV7-2 to TRBJ2-2, with 11 bases identical to TRBD1. This CDR3 is 16 amino acids long. Germline assignment: CDR1 SGHTA and CDR2 FQGNSA. V dropped 5 bases and J dropped 4; count of bases not matched to a gene: 6. The DNA for the CDR3 is TGTGCCAGCAGCCTTGGGACAGGGGGAGGCACCGGGGAGCTGTTTTTT. It yields the protein CASSLGTGGGTGELFF.

This clone has more than one count but fewer than ten. The chain uses TRBV5-4 and TRBJ2-3, with 7 bases identical to TRBD1. The germline CDR1 and CDR2 sequences are SGHNT and YYREEE (reference sequence). This CDR3 has 15 residues. With 4 bases clipped from V and 3 bases from J, the junction kept 8 bases outside the gene matches. CDR3 sequence (DNA): TGTGCCAGCAGCATCAGACAGGGACCGACAGATACGCAGTATTTT. Translated: CASSIRQGPTDTQYF.

This chain uses TRBV28 with TRBJ1-2; weak D call: TRBD1 (5 bases). The CDR3 sequence is 14 residues long. Germline CDR1 reads MDHEN; CDR2 reads SYDVKM. The germline V and J ends were trimmed by 6 bases and 4 bases, with 15 bases remaining between them. CDR3 region: CASRAGRAPYGYTF. The CDR3 DNA follows: TGTGCCAGCAGGGCGGGACGGGCTCCCTATGGCTACACCTTC.